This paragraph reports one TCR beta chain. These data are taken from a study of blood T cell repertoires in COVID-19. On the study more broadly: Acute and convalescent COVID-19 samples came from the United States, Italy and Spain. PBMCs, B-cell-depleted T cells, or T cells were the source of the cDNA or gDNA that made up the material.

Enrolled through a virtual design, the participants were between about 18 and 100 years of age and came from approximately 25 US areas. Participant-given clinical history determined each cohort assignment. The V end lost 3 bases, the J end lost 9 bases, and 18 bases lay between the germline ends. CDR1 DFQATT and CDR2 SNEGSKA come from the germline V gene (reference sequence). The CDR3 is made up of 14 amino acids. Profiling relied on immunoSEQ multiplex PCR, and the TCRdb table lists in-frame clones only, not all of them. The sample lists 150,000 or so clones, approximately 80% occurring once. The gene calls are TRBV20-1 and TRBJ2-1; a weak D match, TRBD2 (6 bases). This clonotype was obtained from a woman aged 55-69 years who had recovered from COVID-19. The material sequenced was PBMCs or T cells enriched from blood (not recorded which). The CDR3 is CSASIGTPVGEQFF. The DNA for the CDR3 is TGCAGTGCTAGTATTGGGACTCCGGTCGGTGAGCAGTTCTTC.